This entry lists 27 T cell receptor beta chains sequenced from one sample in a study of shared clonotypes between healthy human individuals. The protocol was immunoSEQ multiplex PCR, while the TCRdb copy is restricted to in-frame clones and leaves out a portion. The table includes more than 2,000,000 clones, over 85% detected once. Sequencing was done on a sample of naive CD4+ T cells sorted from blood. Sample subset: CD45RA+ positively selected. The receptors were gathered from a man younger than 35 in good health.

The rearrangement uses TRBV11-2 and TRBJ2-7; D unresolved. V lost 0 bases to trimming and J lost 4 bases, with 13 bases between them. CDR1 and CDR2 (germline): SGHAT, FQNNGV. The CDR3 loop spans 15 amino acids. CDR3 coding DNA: TGTGCCAGCAGCTTAGATAGGAGCTCCGTTTACGAGCAGTACTTC. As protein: CASSLDRSSVYEQYF.

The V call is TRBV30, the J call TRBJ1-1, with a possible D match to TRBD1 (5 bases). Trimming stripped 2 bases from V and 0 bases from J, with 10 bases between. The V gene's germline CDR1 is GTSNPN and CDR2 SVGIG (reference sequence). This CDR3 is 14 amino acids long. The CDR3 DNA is TGTGCCTGGAGTTCAGGGAAAATGAACACTGAAGCTTTCTTT. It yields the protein CAWSSGKMNTEAFF.

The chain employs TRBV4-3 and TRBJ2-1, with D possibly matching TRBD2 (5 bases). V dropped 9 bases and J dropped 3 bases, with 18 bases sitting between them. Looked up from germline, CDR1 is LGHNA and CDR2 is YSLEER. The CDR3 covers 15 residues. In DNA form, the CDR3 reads TGCGCCAGTAGGGAGAGCGAGTGGGACTACAATGAGCAGTTCTTC. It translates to CASRESEWDYNEQFF.

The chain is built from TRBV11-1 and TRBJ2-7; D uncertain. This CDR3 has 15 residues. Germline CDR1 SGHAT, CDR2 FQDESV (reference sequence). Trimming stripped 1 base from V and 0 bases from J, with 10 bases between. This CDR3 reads CASSLEARSSYEQYF. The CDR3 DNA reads TGTGCCAGCAGCTTAGAGGCCAGGAGCTCCTACGAGCAGTACTTC.

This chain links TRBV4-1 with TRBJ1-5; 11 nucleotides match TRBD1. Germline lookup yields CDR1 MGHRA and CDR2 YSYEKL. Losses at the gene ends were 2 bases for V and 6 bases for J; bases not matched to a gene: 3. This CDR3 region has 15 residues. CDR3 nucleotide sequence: TGCGCCAGCAGCCAAAGGACAGGGGGCGGTCAGCCCCAGCATTTT. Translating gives CASSQRTGGGQPQHF.

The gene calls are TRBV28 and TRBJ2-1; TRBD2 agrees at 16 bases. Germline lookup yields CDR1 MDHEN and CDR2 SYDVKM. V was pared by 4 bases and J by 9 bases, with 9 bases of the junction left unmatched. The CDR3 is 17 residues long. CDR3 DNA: TGTGCCAGCAGTTCCGGGACTAGCGGGGGGGCGAGGCGTGAGCAGTTCTTC. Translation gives CASSSGTSGGARREQFF.

Here the CDR3 DNA reads TGTGCCAGCAGTCACGGCTTTGAAGAGACCCAGTACTTC. Protein sequence: CASSHGFEETQYF. The V gene is TRBV6-5, the J gene TRBJ2-5; the D is unclear. Trimming removed 5 bases at V and 3 bases at J, with 10 bases between. Germline V lookup: CDR1 MNHEY, CDR2 SVGAGI. The CDR3 contains 13 residues.

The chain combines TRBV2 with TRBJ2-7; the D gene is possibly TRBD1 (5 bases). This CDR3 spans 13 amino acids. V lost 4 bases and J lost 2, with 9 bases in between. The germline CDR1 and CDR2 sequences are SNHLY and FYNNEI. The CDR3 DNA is TGTGCCAGCAGTGGACAGAGACCCTACGAGCAGTACTTC. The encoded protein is CASSGQRPYEQYF.

The CDR3 DNA reads as TGTGCCAGCAGTGAAAGGAGGAGGGACAGGGCTTACTTC. This codes for CASSERRRDRAYF. J is TRBJ2-4 and V is TRBV6-1; 9 bases align to TRBD1. The germline V gene encodes CDR1 MNHNS and CDR2 SASEGT. CDR3 size: 13 residues. The V segment lost 2 bases and the J segment 16 bases; nucleotides outside the gene matches: 9.

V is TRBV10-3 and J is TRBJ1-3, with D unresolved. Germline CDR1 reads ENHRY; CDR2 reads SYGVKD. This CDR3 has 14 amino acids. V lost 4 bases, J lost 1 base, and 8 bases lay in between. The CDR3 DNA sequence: TGTGCCATCAGTGTTCGAGGTTCTGGAAACACCATATATTTT. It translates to CAISVRGSGNTIYF.

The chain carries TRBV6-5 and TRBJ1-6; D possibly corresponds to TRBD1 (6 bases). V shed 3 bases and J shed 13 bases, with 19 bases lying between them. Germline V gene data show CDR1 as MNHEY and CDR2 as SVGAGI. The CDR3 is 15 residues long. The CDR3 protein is CASSYSGAHGWPLHF. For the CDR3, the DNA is TGTGCCAGCAGTTATTCGGGGGCTCATGGTTGGCCCCTCCACTTT.

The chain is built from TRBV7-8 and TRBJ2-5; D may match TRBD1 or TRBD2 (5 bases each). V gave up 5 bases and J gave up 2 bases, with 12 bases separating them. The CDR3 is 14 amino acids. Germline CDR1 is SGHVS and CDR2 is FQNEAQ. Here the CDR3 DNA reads TGTGCCAGCAGCCTCTCGGGACCGCAAGAGACCCAGTACTTC. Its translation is CASSLSGPQETQYF.

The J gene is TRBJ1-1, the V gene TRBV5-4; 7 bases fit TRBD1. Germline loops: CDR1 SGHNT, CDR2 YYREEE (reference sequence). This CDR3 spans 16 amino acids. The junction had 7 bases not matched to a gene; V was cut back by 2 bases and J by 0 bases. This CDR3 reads CASSFWRDRLNTEAFF. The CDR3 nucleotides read TGTGCCAGCAGCTTCTGGCGGGACAGATTGAACACTGAAGCTTTCTTT.

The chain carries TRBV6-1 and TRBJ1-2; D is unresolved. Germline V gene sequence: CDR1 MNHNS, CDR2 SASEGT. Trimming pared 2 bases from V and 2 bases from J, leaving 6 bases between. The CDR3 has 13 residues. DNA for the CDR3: TGTGCCAGCAGTGAAACGTGGAACTATGGCTACACCTTC. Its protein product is CASSETWNYGYTF.

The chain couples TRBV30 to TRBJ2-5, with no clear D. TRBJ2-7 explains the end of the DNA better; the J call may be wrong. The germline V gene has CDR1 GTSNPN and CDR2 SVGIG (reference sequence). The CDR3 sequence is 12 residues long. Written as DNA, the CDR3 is TGTGCCTGGTGGCGCCCTGGGAACGAGCAGTACTTC. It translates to CAWWRPGNEQYF.

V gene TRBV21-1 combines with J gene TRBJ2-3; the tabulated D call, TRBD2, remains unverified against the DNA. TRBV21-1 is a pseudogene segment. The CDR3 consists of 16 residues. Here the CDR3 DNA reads TGTGCCAGCAGCAGAGGACTAGCGGGTTACACAGATACGCAGTATTTT. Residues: CASSRGLAGYTDTQYF.

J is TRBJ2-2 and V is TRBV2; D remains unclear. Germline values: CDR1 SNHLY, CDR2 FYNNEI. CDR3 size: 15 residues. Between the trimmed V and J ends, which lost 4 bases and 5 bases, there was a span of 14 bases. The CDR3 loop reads CASSVGQTRTGELFF. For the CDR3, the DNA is TGTGCCAGCAGTGTTGGGCAGACGAGGACCGGGGAGCTGTTTTTT.

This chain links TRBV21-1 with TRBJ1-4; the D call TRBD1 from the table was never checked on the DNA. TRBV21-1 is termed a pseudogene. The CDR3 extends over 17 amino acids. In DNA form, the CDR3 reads TGTGCCAGCAGCAAAGGGGCAGGGGTTGCAACTAATGAAAAACTGTTTTTT. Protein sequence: CASSKGAGVATNEKLFF.

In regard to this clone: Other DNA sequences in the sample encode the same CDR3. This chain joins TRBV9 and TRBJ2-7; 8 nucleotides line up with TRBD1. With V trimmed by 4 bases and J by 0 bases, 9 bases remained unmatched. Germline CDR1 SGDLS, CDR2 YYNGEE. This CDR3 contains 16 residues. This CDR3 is CASSPRTGSSSYEQYF. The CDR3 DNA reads TGTGCCAGCAGCCCCCGGACAGGGAGTAGCTCCTACGAGCAGTACTTC.

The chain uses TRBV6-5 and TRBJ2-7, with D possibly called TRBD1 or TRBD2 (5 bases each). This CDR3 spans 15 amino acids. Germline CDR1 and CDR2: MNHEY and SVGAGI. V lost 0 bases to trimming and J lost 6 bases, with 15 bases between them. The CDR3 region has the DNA TGTGCCAGCAGTTACTCGAGGACATACGCGGGCGAGCAGTACTTC. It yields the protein CASSYSRTYAGEQYF.

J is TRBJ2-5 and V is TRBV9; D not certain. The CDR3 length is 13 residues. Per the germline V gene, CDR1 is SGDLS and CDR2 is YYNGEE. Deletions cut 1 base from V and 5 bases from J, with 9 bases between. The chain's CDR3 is CASSVTQSETQYF. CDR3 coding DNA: TGTGCCAGCAGCGTAACTCAATCGGAGACCCAGTACTTC.

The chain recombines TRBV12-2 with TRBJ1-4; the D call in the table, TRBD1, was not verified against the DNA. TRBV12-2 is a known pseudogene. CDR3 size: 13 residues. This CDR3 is CASPNIPNEKLFF. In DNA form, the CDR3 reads TGTGCAAGCCCCAACATCCCAAATGAAAAACTGTTTTTT.

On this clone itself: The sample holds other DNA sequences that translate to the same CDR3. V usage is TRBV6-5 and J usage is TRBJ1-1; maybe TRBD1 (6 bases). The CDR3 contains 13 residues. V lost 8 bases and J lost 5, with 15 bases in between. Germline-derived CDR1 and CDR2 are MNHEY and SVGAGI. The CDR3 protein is CASRTGGGTEAFF. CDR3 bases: TGTGCCAGCCGAACGGGAGGGGGGACTGAAGCTTTCTTT.

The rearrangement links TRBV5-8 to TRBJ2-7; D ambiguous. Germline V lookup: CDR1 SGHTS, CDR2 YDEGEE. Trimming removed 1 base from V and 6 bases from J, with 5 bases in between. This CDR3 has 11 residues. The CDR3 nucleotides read TGTGCCAGCAGCTTGCAATCCGAGCAGTACTTC. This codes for CASSLQSEQYF. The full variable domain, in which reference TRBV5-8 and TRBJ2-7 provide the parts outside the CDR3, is EAGVTQSPTHLIKTRGQQATLRCSPISGHTSVYWYQQALGLGLQFLLWYDEGEERNRGNFPPRFSGRQFPNYSSELNVNALELEDSALYLCASSLQSEQYFGPGTRLTVT.

CDR3 in amino acids: CASSNDQQETQYF. The CDR3 nucleotides are TGTGCCAGTAGTAACGACCAACAAGAGACCCAGTACTTC. The V and J genes are TRBV19 and TRBJ2-5; no firm D call. The ends were cut back, 4 bases at V and 2 bases at J, with 8 bases in the middle. CDR3 length equals 13 residues. CDR1 is LNHDA and CDR2 is SQIVND in the germline V gene (reference sequence).

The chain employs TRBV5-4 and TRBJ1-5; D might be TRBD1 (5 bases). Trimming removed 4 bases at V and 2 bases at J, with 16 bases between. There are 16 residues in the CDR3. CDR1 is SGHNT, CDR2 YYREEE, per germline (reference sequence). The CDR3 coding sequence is TGTGCCAGCAGCCAAGAAGGAAGGGGAGGCAATCAGCCCCAGCATTTT. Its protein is CASSQEGRGGNQPQHF.

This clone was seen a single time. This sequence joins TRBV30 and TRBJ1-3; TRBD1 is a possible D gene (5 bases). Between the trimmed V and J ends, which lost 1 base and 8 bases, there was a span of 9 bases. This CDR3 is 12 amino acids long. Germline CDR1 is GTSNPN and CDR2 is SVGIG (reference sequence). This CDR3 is CAWSAGEDTIYF. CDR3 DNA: TGTGCCTGGAGTGCGGGGGAAGACACCATATATTTT.